This T cell receptor beta chain was sequenced for a study of molecular identifiers for immune sequencing clone quantification. Notes on this clonotype: Possible read error: a much larger clone is one base away.

The CDR3 covers 16 residues. Germline loops: CDR1 MNHEY, CDR2 SVGAGI. TCRdb re-derived calls from the PCR reads in MiXCR, one entry per CDR3 protein. The table shows 550,000 to 750,000 distinct CDR3 sequences, with roughly 21% occurring only once. The rearrangement joins TRBV6-5 to TRBJ2-2; D possibly uses TRBD1 or TRBD2 (7 bases each). The sequence was obtained from a human donor in good health. Some libraries in this study had Jurkat cell RNA spiked in. Material for sequencing was naive CD8+ T cells from blood, with Jurkat cell RNA spiked in. Noted subset: FACS-sorted CD8+CD4-CCR7+CD45RA+ naive T cells. DNA for the CDR3: TGTGCCAGCACCAACCAGATAGACAGGGTCGGCGGGGGGCTGTTTTTT. Translation gives CASTNQIDRVGGGLFF.